The present T cell receptor (beta chain) was sequenced within a study of T-cell memory formation after mild COVID-19. Study results and caveats: Pre-infection memory already had some responding clones, implying cross-reactive memory joined. Clones which contracted sat mainly in CM and EM if CD4+, and in EMRA if CD8+.

This clonotype came up a few times. What it recognizes is unknown. TCRdb re-called the 5' RACE reads with MiXCR, one entry per CDR3 protein. The sample comprises more than 110,000 distinct CDR3 sequences, almost 25% of which are singletons, and approximately 25% rests with the top ten. V dropped 6 bases and J dropped 1 base, with 12 bases sitting between them. The CDR3 has 14 residues. Per the germline V gene, CDR1 is MGHRA and CDR2 is YSYEKL. This chain connects TRBV4-1 to TRBJ1-2; TRBD1 is a possible D gene (5 bases). Input material: PBMCs or a T cell subset sorted from them (not recorded which). The sequence was collected from an adult woman who had mild COVID-19 (a few samples of this study predate the infection). Cell type and time point are not known. In DNA, the CDR3 is TGCGCCAGCAGTCCGACAGAAGTTAACTATGGCTACACCTTC. Its translation is CASSPTEVNYGYTF.